This T cell receptor (beta chain) came from a study of T cell responses to AZD1222 COVID-19 vaccine. The CDR3 consists of 13 residues. CDR1 and CDR2 (germline): SQVTM, ANQGSEA. V was cut by 5 bases and J by 2 bases, with 10 bases left in between. Study-level findings and limits: The repertoires were collected only after the peak T cell response.

The assay was immunoSEQ multiplex PCR, and TCRdb's table has in-frame clones only and misses some. The sample carries 85,000 to 130,000 clones, approximately 89% recorded once. A note on this clone: Its antigen is currently unknown.

The clonotype was recovered from an adult who received the MenACWY meningococcal vaccine as a control. V is TRBV29-1 and J is TRBJ1-5, with D uncertain. The material was peripheral blood, obtained 28 days after the second dose of the MenACWY control vaccine. CDR3 residues: CSVKETGNQPQHF. The CDR3, as DNA: TGCAGCGTTAAGGAAACAGGCAATCAGCCCCAGCATTTT.